These T cell receptor beta chains were read from a single sample in a study of CD8 T cells in ankylosing spondylitis. TCRdb re-derived calls from the 5' RACE reads in MiXCR, one entry per CDR3 protein. The sample carries roughly 14,000 distinct CDR3 sequences, 2.8% recorded once. Sequenced sample: blood, either unsorted or a sorted T cell fraction (not recorded which). The receptors derive from a male donor with ankylosing spondylitis or in good health (not recorded which). Each CDR3 is given with its conserved first and last residue. The order of the fields is CDR3 protein, V gene, J gene.

CDR3 protein: CASSVEGDETQYF
V gene: TRBV9
J gene: TRBJ2-5

CDR3 protein: CASSAMGLSPLHF
V gene: TRBV9
J gene: TRBJ1-6

CDR3 protein: CASSVTGTLGLAVNNEQFF
V gene: TRBV9
J gene: TRBJ2-1

CDR3 protein: CASSVTRGPTGELFF
V gene: TRBV9
J gene: TRBJ2-2

CDR3 protein: CASSVEVGKITDTQYF
V gene: TRBV9
J gene: TRBJ2-3

CDR3 protein: CASSVGGRIRETQYF
V gene: TRBV9
J gene: TRBJ2-5

CDR3 protein: CASSPGDSYNEQFF
V gene: TRBV9
J gene: TRBJ2-1

CDR3 protein: CASSGTGGLAFF
V gene: TRBV9
J gene: TRBJ1-1

CDR3 protein: CASSARQGFEQYF
V gene: TRBV9
J gene: TRBJ2-7

CDR3 protein: CASSVTGDSYNEQFF
V gene: TRBV9
J gene: TRBJ2-1

CDR3 protein: CASSPRTSGNEQYF
V gene: TRBV9
J gene: TRBJ2-7

CDR3 protein: CASSVMGDRGDTQYF
V gene: TRBV9
J gene: TRBJ2-3

CDR3 protein: CASSKGVSFRQGTEQFF
V gene: TRBV21-1
J gene: TRBJ2-1

CDR3 protein: CASSVDGRGRQETQYF
V gene: TRBV9
J gene: TRBJ2-5

CDR3 protein: CASSVASGTGLLAGELFF
V gene: TRBV9
J gene: TRBJ2-2

CDR3 protein: CASSAGYEQYF
V gene: TRBV9
J gene: TRBJ2-7

CDR3 protein: CASSVGTGADEQFF
V gene: TRBV9
J gene: TRBJ2-1

CDR3 protein: CASSTSSGGIDTQYF
V gene: TRBV9
J gene: TRBJ2-3

CDR3 protein: CASSVDGGRALYEQYF
V gene: TRBV9
J gene: TRBJ2-7

CDR3 protein: CASSLSGGYNEQFF
V gene: TRBV9
J gene: TRBJ2-1

CDR3 protein: CASSVDPLGASGTVLEQYF
V gene: TRBV9
J gene: TRBJ2-7

CDR3 protein: CASSVNPAGGDTQYF
V gene: TRBV9
J gene: TRBJ2-3

CDR3 protein: CASSVEERYGYTF
V gene: TRBV9
J gene: TRBJ1-2

CDR3 protein: CASSAGGGNTGELFF
V gene: TRBV9
J gene: TRBJ2-2

CDR3 protein: CASSVGASGGLETQYF
V gene: TRBV9
J gene: TRBJ2-5

CDR3 protein: CASSDRDHGEKLFF
V gene: TRBV9
J gene: TRBJ1-4

CDR3 protein: CASSVGTSSFNTEAFF
V gene: TRBV9
J gene: TRBJ1-1

CDR3 protein: CASSVGPTIGDTQYF
V gene: TRBV9
J gene: TRBJ2-3

CDR3 protein: CASSGSRDLDSYNSPLHF
V gene: TRBV9
J gene: TRBJ1-6

CDR3 protein: CASSGRDLFTDTQYF
V gene: TRBV9
J gene: TRBJ2-3

CDR3 protein: CASSVGTGDAKNIQYF
V gene: TRBV9
J gene: TRBJ2-4

CDR3 protein: CSVEYPQADYGYTF
V gene: TRBV29-1
J gene: TRBJ1-2